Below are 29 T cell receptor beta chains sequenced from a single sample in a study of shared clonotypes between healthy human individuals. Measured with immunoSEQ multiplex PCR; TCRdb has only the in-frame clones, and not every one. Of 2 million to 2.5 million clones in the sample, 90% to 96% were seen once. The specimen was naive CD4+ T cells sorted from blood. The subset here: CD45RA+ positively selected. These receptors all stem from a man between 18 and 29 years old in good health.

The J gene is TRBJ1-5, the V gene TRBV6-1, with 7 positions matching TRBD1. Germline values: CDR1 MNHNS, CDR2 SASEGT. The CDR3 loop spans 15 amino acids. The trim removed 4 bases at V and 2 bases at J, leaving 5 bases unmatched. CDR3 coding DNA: TGTGCCAGCAGTGGCACAGGGGAAGGCAATCAGCCCCAGCATTTT. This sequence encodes CASSGTGEGNQPQHF.

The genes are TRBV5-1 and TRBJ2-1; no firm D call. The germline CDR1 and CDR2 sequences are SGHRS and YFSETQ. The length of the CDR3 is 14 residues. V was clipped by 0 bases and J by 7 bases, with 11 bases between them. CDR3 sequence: CASSLAGNSNEQFF. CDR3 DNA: TGCGCCAGCAGCTTGGCCGGAAACTCTAATGAGCAGTTCTTC.

DNA of the CDR3: TGTGCCAGCAGCCCCTCTTATAGCTCCTACAATGAGCAGTTCTTC. It specifies CASSPSYSSYNEQFF. The chain is built from TRBV7-2 and TRBJ2-1, with D unclear. The ends were cut back, 5 bases at V and 0 bases at J, with 11 bases in the middle. The CDR3 is 15 residues long. The germline gives CDR1 SGHTA, CDR2 FQGNSA. Variable domain in full (rest from reference TRBV7-2 and TRBJ2-1): GAGVSQSPSNKVTEKGKDVELRCDPISGHTALYWYRQSLGQGLEFLIYFQGNSAPDKSGLPSDRFSAERTGGSVSTLTIQRTQQEDSAVYLCASSPSYSSYNEQFFGPGTRLTVL.

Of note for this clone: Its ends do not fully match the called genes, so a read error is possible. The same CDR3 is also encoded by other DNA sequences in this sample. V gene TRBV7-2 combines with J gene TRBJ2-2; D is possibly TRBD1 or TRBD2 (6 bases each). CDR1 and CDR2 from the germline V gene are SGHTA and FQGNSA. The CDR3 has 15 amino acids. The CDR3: CASTPGALGTGELFF. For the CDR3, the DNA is TGTGCCTCCACGCCGGGGGCCTTAGGGACCGGGGAGCTGTTCTTT. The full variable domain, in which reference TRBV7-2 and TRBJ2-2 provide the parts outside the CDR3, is GAGVSQSPSNKVTEKGKDVELRCDPISGHTALYWYRQSLGQGLEFLIYFQGNSAPDKSGLPSDRFSAERTGGSVSTLTIQRTQQEDSAVYLCASTPGALGTGELFFGEGSRLTVL.

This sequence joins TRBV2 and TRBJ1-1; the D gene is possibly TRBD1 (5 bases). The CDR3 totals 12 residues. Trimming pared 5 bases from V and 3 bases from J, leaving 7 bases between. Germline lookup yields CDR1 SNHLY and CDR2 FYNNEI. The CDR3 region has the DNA TGTGCCAGCAGTCCACAGGACACTGAAGCTTTCTTT. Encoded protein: CASSPQDTEAFF.

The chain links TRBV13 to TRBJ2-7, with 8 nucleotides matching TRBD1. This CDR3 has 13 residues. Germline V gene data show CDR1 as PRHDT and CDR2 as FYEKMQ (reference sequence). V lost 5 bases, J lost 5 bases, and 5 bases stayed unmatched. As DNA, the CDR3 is TGTGCCAGCAGCGCCAGGGGGCGAAACGAGCAGTACTTC. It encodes CASSARGRNEQYF.

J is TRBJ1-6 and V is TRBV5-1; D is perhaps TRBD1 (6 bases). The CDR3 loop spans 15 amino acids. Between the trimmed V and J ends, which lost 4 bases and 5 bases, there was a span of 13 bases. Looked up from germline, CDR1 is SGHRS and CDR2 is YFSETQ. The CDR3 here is CASSPRGRDNSPLHF. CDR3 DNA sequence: TGCGCCAGCAGCCCCAGGGGTCGGGATAATTCACCCCTCCACTTT.

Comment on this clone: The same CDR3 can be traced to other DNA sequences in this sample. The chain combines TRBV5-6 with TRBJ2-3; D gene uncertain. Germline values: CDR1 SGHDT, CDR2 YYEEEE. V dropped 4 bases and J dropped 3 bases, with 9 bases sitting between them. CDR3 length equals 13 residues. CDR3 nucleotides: TGTGCCAGCAGCCTCCCTGGGACAGATACGCAGTATTTT. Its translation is CASSLPGTDTQYF.

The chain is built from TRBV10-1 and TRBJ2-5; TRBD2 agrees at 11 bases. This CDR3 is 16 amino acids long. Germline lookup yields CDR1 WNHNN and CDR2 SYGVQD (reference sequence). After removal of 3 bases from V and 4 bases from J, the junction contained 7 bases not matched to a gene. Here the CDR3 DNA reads TGCGCCAGCAGTGACTTGCTAGCGGGAGGTTTAGAGACCCAGTACTTC. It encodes CASSDLLAGGLETQYF.

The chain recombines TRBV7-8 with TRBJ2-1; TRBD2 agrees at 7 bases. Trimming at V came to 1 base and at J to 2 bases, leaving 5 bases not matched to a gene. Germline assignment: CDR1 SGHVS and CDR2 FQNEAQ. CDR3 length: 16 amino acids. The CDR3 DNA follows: TGTGCCAGCAGCTTAGGCCGCGGGAGCCCCTACAATGAGCAGTTCTTC. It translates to CASSLGRGSPYNEQFF.

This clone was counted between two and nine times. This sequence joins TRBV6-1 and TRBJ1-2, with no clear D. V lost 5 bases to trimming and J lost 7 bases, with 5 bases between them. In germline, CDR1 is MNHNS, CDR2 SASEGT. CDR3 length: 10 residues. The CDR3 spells CASSHAGYTF. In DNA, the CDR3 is TGTGCCAGCAGTCACGCTGGCTACACCTTC.

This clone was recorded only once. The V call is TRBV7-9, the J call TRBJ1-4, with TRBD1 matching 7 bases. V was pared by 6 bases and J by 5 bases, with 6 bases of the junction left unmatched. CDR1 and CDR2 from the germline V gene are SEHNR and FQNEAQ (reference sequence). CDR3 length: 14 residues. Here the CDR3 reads CASSLLTGNEKLFF. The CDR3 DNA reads TGTGCCAGCAGTCTATTGACAGGGAATGAAAAACTGTTTTTT.

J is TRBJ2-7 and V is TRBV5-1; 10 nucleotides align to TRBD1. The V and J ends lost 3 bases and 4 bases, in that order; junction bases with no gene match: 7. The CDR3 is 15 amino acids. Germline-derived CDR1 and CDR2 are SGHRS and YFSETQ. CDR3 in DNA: TGCGCCAGCAGCTCCGGGGGACAGGGGATATACGAGCAGTACTTC. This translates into CASSSGGQGIYEQYF. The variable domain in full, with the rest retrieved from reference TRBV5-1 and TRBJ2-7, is KAGVTQTPRYLIKTRGQQVTLSCSPISGHRSVSWYQQTPGQGLQFLFEYFSETQRNKGNFPGRFSGRQFSNSRSEMNVSTLELGDSALYLCASSSGGQGIYEQYFGPGTRLTVT.

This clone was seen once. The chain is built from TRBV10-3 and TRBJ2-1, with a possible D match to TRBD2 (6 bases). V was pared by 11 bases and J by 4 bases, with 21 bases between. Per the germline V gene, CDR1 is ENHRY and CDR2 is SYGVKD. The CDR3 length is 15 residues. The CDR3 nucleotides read TGTGCCGCTCAAACCGGGAGTCCATTGTACAATGAGCAGTTCTTC. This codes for CAAQTGSPLYNEQFF.

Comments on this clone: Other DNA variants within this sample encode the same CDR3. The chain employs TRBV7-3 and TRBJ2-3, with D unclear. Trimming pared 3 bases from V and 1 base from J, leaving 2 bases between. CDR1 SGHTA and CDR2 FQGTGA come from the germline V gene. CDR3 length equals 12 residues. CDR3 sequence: CASSLGTDTQYF. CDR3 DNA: TGTGCCAGCAGCTTGGGCACAGATACGCAGTATTTT.

The CDR3 DNA is TGCGCCAGCTACGATGGCTCCCCTGGAAACACCATATATTTT. It encodes CASYDGSPGNTIYF. The chain is built from TRBV5-1 and TRBJ1-3, with D unclear. This CDR3 is built from 14 residues. CDR1 SGHRS and CDR2 YFSETQ come from the germline V gene. V was shortened by 7 bases and J by 2 bases, with 13 bases between the two germline ends.

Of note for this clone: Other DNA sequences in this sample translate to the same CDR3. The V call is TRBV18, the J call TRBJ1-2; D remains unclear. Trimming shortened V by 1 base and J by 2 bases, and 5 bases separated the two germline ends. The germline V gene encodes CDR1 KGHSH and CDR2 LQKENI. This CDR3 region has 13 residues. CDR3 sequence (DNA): TGTGCCAGCTCACCACAGGGCAACTATGGCTACACCTTC. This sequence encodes CASSPQGNYGYTF.

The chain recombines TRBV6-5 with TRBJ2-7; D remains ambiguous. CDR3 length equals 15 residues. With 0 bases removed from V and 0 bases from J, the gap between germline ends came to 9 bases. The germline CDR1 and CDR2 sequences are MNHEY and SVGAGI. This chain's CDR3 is CASSYSVLDSYEQYF. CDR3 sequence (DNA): TGTGCCAGCAGTTACTCAGTTTTGGACTCCTACGAGCAGTACTTC.

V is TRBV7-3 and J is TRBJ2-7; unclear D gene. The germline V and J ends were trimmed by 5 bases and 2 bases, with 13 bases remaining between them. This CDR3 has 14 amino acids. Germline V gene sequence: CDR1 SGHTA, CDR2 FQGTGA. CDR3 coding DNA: TGTGCCAGCAGCCCAGACGGAAGGCCCTACGAGCAGTACTTC. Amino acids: CASSPDGRPYEQYF.

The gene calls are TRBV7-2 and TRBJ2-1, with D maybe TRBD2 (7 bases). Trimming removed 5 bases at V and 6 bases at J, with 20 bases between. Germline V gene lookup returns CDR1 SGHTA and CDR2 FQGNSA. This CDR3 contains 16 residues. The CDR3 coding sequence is TGTGCCAGCAGCCCCCGCGGGGGCGGGATGTTCAATGAGCAGTTCTTC. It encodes CASSPRGGGMFNEQFF. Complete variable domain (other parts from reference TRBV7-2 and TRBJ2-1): GAGVSQSPSNKVTEKGKDVELRCDPISGHTALYWYRQSLGQGLEFLIYFQGNSAPDKSGLPSDRFSAERTGGSVSTLTIQRTQQEDSAVYLCASSPRGGGMFNEQFFGPGTRLTVL.

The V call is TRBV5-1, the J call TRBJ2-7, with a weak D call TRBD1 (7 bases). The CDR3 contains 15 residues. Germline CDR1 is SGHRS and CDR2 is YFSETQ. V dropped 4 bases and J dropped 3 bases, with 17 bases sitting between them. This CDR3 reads CASSRGQPGDYEQYF. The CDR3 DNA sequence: TGCGCCAGCAGCAGGGGACAGCCGGGGGACTACGAGCAGTACTTC.

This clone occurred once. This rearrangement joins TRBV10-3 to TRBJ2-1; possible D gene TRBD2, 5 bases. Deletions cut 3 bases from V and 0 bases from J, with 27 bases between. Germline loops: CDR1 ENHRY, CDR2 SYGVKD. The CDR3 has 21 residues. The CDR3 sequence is CAISDPINAGRDQSSYNEQFF. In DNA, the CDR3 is TGTGCCATCAGTGACCCGATCAACGCGGGCCGGGATCAAAGCTCCTACAATGAGCAGTTCTTC.

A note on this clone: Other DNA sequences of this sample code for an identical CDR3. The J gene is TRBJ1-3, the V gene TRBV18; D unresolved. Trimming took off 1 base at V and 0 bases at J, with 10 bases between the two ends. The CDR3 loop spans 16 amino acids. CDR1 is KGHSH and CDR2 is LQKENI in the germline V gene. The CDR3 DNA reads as TGTGCCAGCTCACCACTAGACGGAAGCTCTGGAAACACCATATATTTT. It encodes CASSPLDGSSGNTIYF.

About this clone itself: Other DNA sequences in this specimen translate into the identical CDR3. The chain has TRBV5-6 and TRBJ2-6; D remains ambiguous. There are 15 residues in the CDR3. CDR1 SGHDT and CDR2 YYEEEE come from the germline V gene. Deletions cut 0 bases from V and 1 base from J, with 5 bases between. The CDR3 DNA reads TGTGCCAGCAGCTTGGGTGGTTCTGGGGCCAACGTCCTGACTTTC. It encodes CASSLGGSGANVLTF.

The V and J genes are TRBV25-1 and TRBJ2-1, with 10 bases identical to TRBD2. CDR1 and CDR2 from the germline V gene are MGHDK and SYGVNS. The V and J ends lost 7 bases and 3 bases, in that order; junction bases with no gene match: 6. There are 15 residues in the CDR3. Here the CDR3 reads CASTKGLANYNEQFF. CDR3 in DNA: TGTGCCAGCACGAAGGGACTAGCGAACTACAATGAGCAGTTCTTC.

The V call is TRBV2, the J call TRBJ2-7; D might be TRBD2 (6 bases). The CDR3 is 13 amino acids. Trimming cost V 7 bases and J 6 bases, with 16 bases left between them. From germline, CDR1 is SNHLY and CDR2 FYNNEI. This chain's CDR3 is CASNQRTGGEQYF. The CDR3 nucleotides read TGTGCCAGCAACCAAAGGACCGGGGGCGAGCAGTACTTC.

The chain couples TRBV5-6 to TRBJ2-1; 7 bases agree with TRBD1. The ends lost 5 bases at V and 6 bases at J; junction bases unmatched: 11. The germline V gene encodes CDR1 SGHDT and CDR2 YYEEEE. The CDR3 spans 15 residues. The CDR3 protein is CASRTDRVKGNEQFF. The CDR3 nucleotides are TGTGCCAGCAGGACCGACAGGGTCAAAGGCAATGAGCAGTTCTTC.

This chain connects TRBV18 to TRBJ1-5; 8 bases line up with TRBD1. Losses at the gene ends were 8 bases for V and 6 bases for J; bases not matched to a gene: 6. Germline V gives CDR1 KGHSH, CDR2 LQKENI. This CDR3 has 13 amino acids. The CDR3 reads CASRLTGVQPQHF. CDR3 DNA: TGTGCCAGCCGCTTGACAGGGGTTCAGCCCCAGCATTTT.

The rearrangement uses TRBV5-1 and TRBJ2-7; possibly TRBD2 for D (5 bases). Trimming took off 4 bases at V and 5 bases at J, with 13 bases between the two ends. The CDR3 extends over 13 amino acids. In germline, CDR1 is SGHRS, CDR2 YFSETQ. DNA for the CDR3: TGCGCCAGCAGCGAAGGTTCTAGCAACGAGCAGTACTTC. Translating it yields CASSEGSSNEQYF.